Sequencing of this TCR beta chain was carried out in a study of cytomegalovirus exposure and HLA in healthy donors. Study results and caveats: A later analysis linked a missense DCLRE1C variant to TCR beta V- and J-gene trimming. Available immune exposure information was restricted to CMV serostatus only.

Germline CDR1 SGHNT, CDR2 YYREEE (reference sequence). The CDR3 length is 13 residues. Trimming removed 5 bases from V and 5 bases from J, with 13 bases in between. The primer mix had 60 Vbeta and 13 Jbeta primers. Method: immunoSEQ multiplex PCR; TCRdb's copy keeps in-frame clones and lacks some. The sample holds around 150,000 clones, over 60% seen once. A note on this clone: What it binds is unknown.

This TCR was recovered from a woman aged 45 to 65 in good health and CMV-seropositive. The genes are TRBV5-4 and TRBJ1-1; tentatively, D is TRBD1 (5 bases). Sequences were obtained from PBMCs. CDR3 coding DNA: TGTGCCAGCAGTGGTAAGGGGTTAACTGAAGCTTTCTTT. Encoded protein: CASSGKGLTEAFF.